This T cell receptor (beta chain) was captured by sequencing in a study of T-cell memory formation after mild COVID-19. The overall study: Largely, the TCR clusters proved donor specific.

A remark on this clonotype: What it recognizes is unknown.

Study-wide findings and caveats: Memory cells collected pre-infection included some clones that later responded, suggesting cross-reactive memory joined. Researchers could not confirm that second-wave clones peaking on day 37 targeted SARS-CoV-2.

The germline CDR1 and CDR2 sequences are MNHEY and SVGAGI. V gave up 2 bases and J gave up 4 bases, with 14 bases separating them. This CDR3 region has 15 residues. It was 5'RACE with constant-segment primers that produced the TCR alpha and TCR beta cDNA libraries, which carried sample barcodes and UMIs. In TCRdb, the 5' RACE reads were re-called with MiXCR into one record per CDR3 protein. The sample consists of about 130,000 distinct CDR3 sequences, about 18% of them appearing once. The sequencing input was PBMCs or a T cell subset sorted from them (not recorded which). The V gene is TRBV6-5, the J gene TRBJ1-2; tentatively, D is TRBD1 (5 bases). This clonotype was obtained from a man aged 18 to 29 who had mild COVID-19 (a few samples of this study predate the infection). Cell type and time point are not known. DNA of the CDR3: TGTGCCAGCAGTTACGATGGTGGAGGGGCCTATGGCTACACCTTC. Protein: CASSYDGGGAYGYTF.